A single sample gave rise to the 27 T cell receptor beta chains below, sequenced in a study of T cells in Graves' hyperthyroidism and ophthalmopathy (dated by TCRdb to the late 2010s). Library prep was done by multiplex PCR. TCRdb shows the sequencer as Illumina HiSeq 2000. Amplification of TCR beta CDR3 regions was carried out from RNA transcripts. A first-round RT-PCR of the TCR CDR3 used the HTBI primer set with the Qiagen OneStep RT-PCR kit. TCRdb passed the public sequencing reads through fastp at Q25 and MiXCR, retaining productive beta sequences. Records with the same CDR3 protein are collapsed into one entry carrying the most frequent genes and DNA. Recorded for this sample are 640,000 or so distinct CDR3 sequences; approximately 15% of them occurred a single time. The top ten clonotypes cover 7.1% of the sample. The sequenced material came from blood. The receptor source for this set is a woman in her late teens or twenties with Graves' ophthalmopathy.

This sequence joins TRBV19 and TRBJ1-5; maybe TRBD1 (5 bases). Germline V gene data show CDR1 as LNHDA and CDR2 as SQIVND (reference sequence). CDR3 length: 16 amino acids. The V gene lost 3 bases and the J gene lost 6 bases, with 18 bases spanning the gap. This CDR3 reads CASSIAPTGGTQPQHF. CDR3 DNA sequence: TGTGCCAGTAGTATTGCACCCACGGGGGGGACTCAGCCCCAGCATTTT.

This clonotype was counted many times. V and J are TRBV27 and TRBJ1-5; perhaps TRBD1 as D (6 bases). This CDR3 region has 15 residues. The germline V and J ends were trimmed by 1 base and 6 bases, with 13 bases remaining between them. The germline gives CDR1 MNHEY, CDR2 SMNVEV (reference sequence). This CDR3 is CASSLFWGRGQPQHF. The CDR3 coding sequence is TGTGCCAGCAGTTTATTTTGGGGGCGGGGTCAGCCCCAGCATTTT.

The V gene is TRBV20-1, the J gene TRBJ2-1; 14 bases agree with TRBD2. V lost 6 bases and J lost 0; bases outside the gene matches: 7. The CDR3 runs 17 residues. Per germline, CDR1 DFQATT and CDR2 SNEGSKA (reference sequence). The CDR3 nucleotides are TGCAGTGCCTCGGGACTAGCGGGAGCTCGCTCCTACAATGAGCAGTTCTTC. This gives the protein CSASGLAGARSYNEQFF.

Concerning this clonotype: This sequence may be a read error, since a much larger clone differs from it by one base. The genes are TRBV24-1 and TRBJ2-2; 11 bases line up with TRBD2. The CDR3 sequence is 18 residues long. CDR1 is KGHDR, CDR2 SFDVKD, per germline. Here the CDR3 reads CATSDRPGLAAYTEELFF. Here the CDR3 DNA reads TGTGCCACCAGTGACCGACCGGGACTAGCGGCTTACACCGAGGAGCTGTTTTTT.

The rearrangement joins TRBV19 to TRBJ2-7; D is perhaps TRBD1 (8 bases). V lost 4 bases and J lost 7, with 20 bases in between. Germline lookup yields CDR1 LNHDA and CDR2 SQIVND (reference sequence). The CDR3 loop spans 15 amino acids. CDR3 nucleotides: TGTGCCAGTAGTACCACAGGGGGGGCGGAAAAGGAGCAGTACTTC. Protein sequence: CASSTTGGAEKEQYF. The whole variable domain, filled in from reference TRBV19 and TRBJ2-7, reads DGGITQSPKYLFRKEGQNVTLSCEQNLNHDAMYWYRQDPGQGLRLIYYSQIVNDFQKGDIAEGYSVSREKKESFPLTVTSAQKNPTAFYLCASSTTGGAEKEQYFGPGTRLTVT.

The chain couples TRBV3-1 to TRBJ2-7; TRBD2 matches at 10 bases. Trimming cost V 4 bases and J 4 bases; bases outside gene matches: 10. Germline V gene data show CDR1 as LGHDT and CDR2 as YNNKEL (reference sequence). The CDR3 totals 16 residues. This CDR3 is CASSPHPAGGPYEQYF. CDR3 nucleotides: TGTGCCAGCAGCCCCCACCCAGCGGGAGGGCCGTACGAGCAGTACTTC.

This clonotype was seen ten or more times. J is TRBJ2-1 and V is TRBV7-9; 12 nucleotides match TRBD2. Germline loops: CDR1 SEHNR, CDR2 FQNEAQ (reference sequence). The CDR3 consists of 20 residues. V dropped 4 bases and J dropped 0; count of bases not matched to a gene: 13. CDR3 region: CASSSVFLAGGPSSYNEQFF. In DNA form, the CDR3 reads TGTGCCAGCAGCTCAGTGTTCCTAGCGGGAGGGCCGAGCTCCTACAATGAGCAGTTCTTC.

Many counts were recorded for this clonotype. The chain is built from TRBV2 and TRBJ2-7; D gene unclear. The CDR3 covers 16 residues. The V end was cut by 1 base, the J end by 3 bases, with 16 bases between. Germline CDR1 reads SNHLY; CDR2 reads FYNNEI. The CDR3 sequence: CASSEERGVRSYEQYF. The CDR3 DNA reads as TGTGCCAGCAGTGAAGAACGTGGGGTGAGAAGCTACGAGCAGTACTTC.

The chain employs TRBV28 and TRBJ2-3, with 11 bases that match TRBD2. The germline V gene encodes CDR1 MDHEN and CDR2 SYDVKM. The V segment lost 3 bases and the J segment 1 base; nucleotides outside the gene matches: 3. The length of the CDR3 is 16 residues. CDR3 in DNA: TGTGCCAGCAGTTTTTGGACTAGCGGGCGCACAGATACGCAGTATTTT. Translating it yields CASSFWTSGRTDTQYF.

This clonotype came up many times. The chain is built from TRBV28 and TRBJ2-3; D is possibly TRBD1 or TRBD2 (6 bases each). V was trimmed by 6 bases and J by 3 bases, leaving 22 bases between them. CDR1 is MDHEN, CDR2 SYDVKM, per germline. The CDR3 is 17 residues long. The CDR3 region is CASRLSQIRGGTDTQYF. As DNA, the CDR3 is TGTGCCAGCAGACTAAGCCAGATCAGGGGAGGTACAGATACGCAGTATTTT.

This clonotype showed up many times. The rearrangement uses TRBV28 and TRBJ1-5; 10 nucleotides align to TRBD1. The CDR3 covers 14 residues. Unmatched junction bases numbered 8, after V lost 7 bases and J lost 8 bases. Germline CDR1 and CDR2: MDHEN and SYDVKM. CDR3 DNA sequence: TGTGCCAGCATCATTGGGGGACAGGGGAAGCCCCAGCATTTT. Protein sequence: CASIIGGQGKPQHF.

This clonotype was seen ten or more times. V is TRBV10-3 and J is TRBJ1-1; D might be TRBD1 (5 bases). V was pared by 0 bases and J by 8 bases, with 16 bases between. Germline assignment: CDR1 ENHRY and CDR2 SYGVKD. The CDR3 extends over 15 amino acids. Here the CDR3 reads CAISESGRALVEAFF. The DNA for the CDR3 is TGTGCCATCAGTGAGTCGGGCAGGGCGTTAGTAGAAGCTTTCTTT.

In its sample, this clonotype was seen many times. The chain recombines TRBV12-3 or TRBV12-4 with TRBJ1-3; a possible D gene is TRBD1 (5 bases). The V and J ends lost 3 bases and 2 bases respectively, with 14 bases between them. This CDR3 has 16 amino acids. CDR3 nucleotides: TGTGCCAGCAGTTTTTTGGGGCGGAAAGCTGGAAACACCATATATTTT. It yields the protein CASSFLGRKAGNTIYF.

The table lists this clonotype with many counts. The CDR3 DNA is TGTGCCAGTAGCGAAGGGGGCACCAGGTCGGAGACCCAGTACTTC. Encoded protein: CASSEGGTRSETQYF. J is TRBJ2-5 and V is TRBV19, with 7 nucleotides matching TRBD1. The CDR3 is made up of 15 amino acids. The V and J ends lost 6 bases and 5 bases, in that order; junction bases with no gene match: 12. Germline lookup yields CDR1 LNHDA and CDR2 SQIVND (reference sequence).

The chain carries TRBV6-1 and TRBJ1-2; D uncertain. Looked up from germline, CDR1 is MNHNS and CDR2 is SASEGT. The CDR3 sequence is 12 residues long. Trimming removed 6 bases at V and 1 base at J, with 6 bases between. CDR3 DNA sequence: TGTGCCAGCAGACTCCTTAACTATGGCTACACCTTC. Its protein is CASRLLNYGYTF.

This clonotype was detected ten times or more. The chain employs TRBV5-1 and TRBJ1-2, with D unclear. CDR1 is SGHRS, CDR2 YFSETQ, per germline. Trimming took off 3 bases at V and 2 bases at J, with 8 bases between the two ends. The CDR3 is made up of 13 amino acids. The CDR3 loop reads CASSYPQNYGYTF. In nucleotides, the CDR3 is TGCGCCAGCAGCTATCCACAGAACTATGGCTACACCTTC.

This clonotype has a handful of counts. The chain couples TRBV7-9 to TRBJ1-1; unclear D gene. The CDR3 covers 11 residues. CDR1 is SEHNR and CDR2 is FQNEAQ in the germline V gene (reference sequence). V shed 5 bases and J shed 7 bases, with 8 bases lying between them. The CDR3 sequence is CASSPNIEAFF. The CDR3 bases are TGTGCCAGCAGCCCTAATATTGAAGCTTTCTTT.

This clonotype was picked up a small number of times. V usage is TRBV7-9 and J usage is TRBJ2-2; 7 bases fit TRBD2. CDR3 length equals 17 residues. From germline, CDR1 is SEHNR and CDR2 FQNEAQ (reference sequence). Germline trimming cut 2 bases from V and 6 bases from J; bases unmatched to any gene: 12. CDR3 loop: CASSLQGGLRSAGELFF. In DNA form, the CDR3 reads TGTGCCAGCAGCTTACAGGGAGGGCTAAGGTCGGCCGGGGAGCTGTTTTTT.

This clonotype was detected many times. The rearrangement links TRBV28 to TRBJ2-7; D not resolved. The CDR3 has 15 residues. The germline V gene has CDR1 MDHEN and CDR2 SYDVKM. V was trimmed by 3 bases and J by 0 bases, leaving 12 bases between them. CDR3 DNA sequence: TGTGCCAGCAGTTTTTCCAGTTTCCTCTCCTACGAGCAGTACTTC. This encodes CASSFSSFLSYEQYF.

The chain joins TRBV30 to TRBJ1-2, with a tentative D call TRBD1 (6 bases). The germline V gene has CDR1 GTSNPN and CDR2 SVGIG (reference sequence). V lost 5 bases and J 4 bases, leaving 14 bases between the germline ends. The CDR3 is 13 amino acids. The CDR3 protein is CAWGPQGGYGYTF. CDR3 nucleotides: TGTGCCTGGGGGCCACAGGGCGGCTATGGCTACACCTTC.

Many counts were recorded for this clonotype. The chain combines TRBV7-8 with TRBJ2-1, with 8 bases aligning to TRBD2. This CDR3 has 16 amino acids. CDR1 is SGHVS, CDR2 FQNEAQ, per germline. Trimming removed 0 bases from V and 3 bases from J; junction bases left unmatched: 4. CDR3 residues: CASSLAWREVYNEQFF. The CDR3 nucleotides are TGTGCCAGCAGCTTAGCGTGGCGGGAGGTCTACAATGAGCAGTTCTTC. Drawing the rest from reference TRBV7-8 and TRBJ2-1, the complete variable domain is GAGVSQSPRYKVAKRGQDVALRCDPISGHVSLFWYQQALGQGPEFLTYFQNEAQLDKSGLPSDRFFAERPEGSVSTLKIQRTQQEDSAVYLCASSLAWREVYNEQFFGPGTRLTVL.

This clonotype has a count of ten or more. The chain joins TRBV12-3 or TRBV12-4 to TRBJ2-1, with D uncertain. The V end was cut by 6 bases, the J end by 7 bases, with 13 bases between. This CDR3 contains 13 residues. CDR3 amino acids: CASRPLPGNEQFF. CDR3 nucleotide sequence: TGTGCCAGCAGACCACTTCCCGGGAATGAGCAGTTCTTC.

The rearrangement joins TRBV28 to TRBJ1-5; 11 positions agree with TRBD1. Per germline, CDR1 MDHEN and CDR2 SYDVKM. This CDR3 contains 14 residues. DNA for the CDR3: TGTGCTGCCCGGGACAGGGGGGACAATCAGCCCCAGCATTTT. Translating it yields CAARDRGDNQPQHF.

This clonotype was recorded at least ten times. V is TRBV7-9 and J is TRBJ2-7, with 10 bases fitting TRBD2. Germline loops: CDR1 SEHNR, CDR2 FQNEAQ (reference sequence). V was clipped by 8 bases and J by 3 bases; unmatched bases: 10. CDR3 length equals 15 residues. The CDR3 sequence is CASAPPTSGIYEQYF. As DNA, the CDR3 is TGTGCCAGCGCCCCCCCTACTAGCGGGATCTACGAGCAGTACTTC.

V is TRBV12-5 and J is TRBJ1-6, with D possibly being TRBD1 (6 bases). Germline CDR1 is LGHNT and CDR2 is FRNRAP. The V and J ends lost 4 bases and 6 bases respectively, with 16 bases between them. The CDR3 extends over 16 amino acids. As DNA, the CDR3 is TGTGCTAGTGGTTCCCCTTACGGGGGCGGTAATTCACCCCTCCACTTT. Its translation: CASGSPYGGGNSPLHF.

The gene calls are TRBV7-9 and TRBJ2-1, with unresolved D. V dropped 0 bases and J dropped 2 bases, with 8 bases sitting between them. CDR1 and CDR2 (germline): SEHNR, FQNEAQ (reference sequence). The CDR3 is made up of 15 amino acids. The CDR3 sequence: CASSLAPSAYNEQFF. The DNA of the CDR3 is TGTGCCAGCAGCTTAGCCCCGAGCGCCTACAATGAGCAGTTCTTC.

In this sample, this clonotype turned up many times. This chain connects TRBV6-2 or TRBV6-3 to TRBJ1-1; D might be TRBD1 (5 bases). The CDR3 runs 13 residues. Germline CDR1 is MNHEY and CDR2 is SVGEGT. Trimming pared 6 bases from V and 6 bases from J, leaving 14 bases between. The CDR3 nucleotides read TGTGCCAGCAGGGAGAGGGGAGGGGCTGAAGCTTTCTTT. This codes for CASRERGGAEAFF.